This is a list of T cell receptor beta chains from one sample in a study of T cells in Graves' hyperthyroidism and ophthalmopathy. A single record per CDR3 protein comes from TCRdb applying MiXCR to the multiplex PCR reads. The data show approximately 700,000 distinct CDR3 sequences, with less than 45% seen just once and less than 9.5% held by the top ten. Sequencing input: peripheral blood or thyroid tissue (not recorded which). The receptor source for this set is an adult man with Graves' disease, either hyperthyroidism or ophthalmopathy (not recorded which). Each CDR3 is given without its conserved first and last residue. The D gene is left open where the match is weak.

d_gene: -
j_gene: TRBJ1-2
v_gene: TRBV5-1
CDR3aa: ASSATVFQLGGYT

d_gene: TRBD1
j_gene: TRBJ1-6
v_gene: TRBV7-6
CDR3aa: ASSFRDRSSPLH

d_gene: -
j_gene: TRBJ2-7
v_gene: TRBV29-1
CDR3aa: SVSQGILKQY

d_gene: -
j_gene: TRBJ1-5
v_gene: TRBV7-9
CDR3aa: ASSSGGGNQPQH

d_gene: -
j_gene: TRBJ2-7
v_gene: TRBV7-9
CDR3aa: ASSATGLYEQY

d_gene: -
j_gene: TRBJ1-5
v_gene: TRBV12-3/TRBV12-4
CDR3aa: ASSLSGSGNQPQH

d_gene: -
j_gene: TRBJ1-2
v_gene: TRBV9
CDR3aa: AEGTDGYT

d_gene: -
j_gene: TRBJ2-7
v_gene: TRBV5-1
CDR3aa: ASSLALAGRRDEQY

d_gene: -
j_gene: -
v_gene: TRBV24-1
CDR3aa: ATSGTRPGPSYNEQF

d_gene: TRBD2
j_gene: TRBJ2-7
v_gene: TRBV29-1
CDR3aa: SVLAGGRYEQY

d_gene: -
j_gene: TRBJ2-5
v_gene: TRBV14
CDR3aa: ASSQEETQY

d_gene: -
j_gene: TRBJ1-6
v_gene: TRBV12-3/TRBV12-4
CDR3aa: ASSFRPPFTLH

d_gene: -
j_gene: TRBJ1-6
v_gene: TRBV15
CDR3aa: ATSATGAGNSPLH

d_gene: -
j_gene: TRBJ2-2
v_gene: TRBV3-1
CDR3aa: ASSQTLTTGELF

d_gene: -
j_gene: TRBJ2-7
v_gene: TRBV19
CDR3aa: ASSIGRMSYEQY

d_gene: -
j_gene: TRBJ2-2
v_gene: TRBV20-1
CDR3aa: SVGQGPGELF

d_gene: -
j_gene: TRBJ1-1
v_gene: TRBV2
CDR3aa: ASSEVSMNTEAF

d_gene: TRBD1
j_gene: TRBJ1-2
v_gene: TRBV10-3
CDR3aa: AAPGQRNYGYT

d_gene: -
j_gene: TRBJ1-2
v_gene: TRBV7-6
CDR3aa: ASSSPGVNYGYT

d_gene: -
j_gene: TRBJ1-2
v_gene: TRBV14
CDR3aa: ASSPSWGFYGYT

d_gene: -
j_gene: TRBJ1-1
v_gene: TRBV29-1
CDR3aa: SVSEMGTNTEAF

d_gene: -
j_gene: TRBJ2-7
v_gene: TRBV5-1
CDR3aa: ASSPQGGGSDEQY

d_gene: -
j_gene: TRBJ2-7
v_gene: TRBV15
CDR3aa: ATSWGRWGSYEQY

d_gene: TRBD1
j_gene: TRBJ2-7
v_gene: TRBV2
CDR3aa: ASSEPTGSSYEQY

d_gene: -
j_gene: TRBJ1-2
v_gene: TRBV29-1
CDR3aa: SVRGGYT

d_gene: TRBD1
j_gene: TRBJ2-7
v_gene: TRBV7-9
CDR3aa: ASSTDRQGEFYEQY

d_gene: TRBD2
j_gene: TRBJ2-5
v_gene: TRBV2
CDR3aa: AISAQGTSGKTQY

d_gene: -
j_gene: TRBJ2-5
v_gene: TRBV20-1
CDR3aa: SASPKETQY

d_gene: -
j_gene: TRBJ2-7
v_gene: TRBV7-9
CDR3aa: ASSRAAYEQY

d_gene: TRBD1
j_gene: TRBJ2-7
v_gene: TRBV12-3/TRBV12-4
CDR3aa: ASNDRGTYEQY

d_gene: -
j_gene: TRBJ1-1
v_gene: TRBV29-1
CDR3aa: SVRAPFGGKAF

d_gene: -
j_gene: TRBJ1-3
v_gene: TRBV10-2
CDR3aa: ASSGTDRNTIY

d_gene: TRBD1
j_gene: TRBJ1-4
v_gene: TRBV25-1
CDR3aa: ASSPATGSEKLF

d_gene: -
j_gene: TRBJ1-5
v_gene: TRBV7-8
CDR3aa: ASSLEIYSNQPQH

d_gene: -
j_gene: TRBJ1-6
v_gene: TRBV9
CDR3aa: ASSATVSYNSPLH

d_gene: -
j_gene: TRBJ1-2
v_gene: TRBV29-1
CDR3aa: SVDGGVDGYT

d_gene: -
j_gene: TRBJ2-5
v_gene: TRBV5-1
CDR3aa: ASSLAGAVQETQY

d_gene: -
j_gene: TRBJ1-2
v_gene: TRBV20-1
CDR3aa: SASLRENYGYT

d_gene: -
j_gene: TRBJ2-7
v_gene: TRBV2
CDR3aa: ASRGVFGDGSYEQY

d_gene: -
j_gene: TRBJ1-5
v_gene: TRBV7-8
CDR3aa: ASSLDSSNQPRH

d_gene: TRBD2
j_gene: TRBJ2-5
v_gene: TRBV9
CDR3aa: ASSGGGGMETQY

d_gene: -
j_gene: TRBJ1-5
v_gene: TRBV20-1
CDR3aa: SAALSLDTNQPQH

d_gene: -
j_gene: TRBJ1-2
v_gene: TRBV5-1
CDR3aa: ASSPGQPDSIYGYT

d_gene: TRBD1
j_gene: TRBJ2-2
v_gene: TRBV7-6
CDR3aa: ASSLAGDRVDGELF

d_gene: -
j_gene: TRBJ1-1
v_gene: TRBV2
CDR3aa: ASRTQTLSLTEAF

d_gene: TRBD1
j_gene: TRBJ2-7
v_gene: TRBV12-3/TRBV12-4
CDR3aa: ASTMTGADWEQY

d_gene: TRBD1
j_gene: TRBJ1-4
v_gene: TRBV7-6
CDR3aa: ASSHPTGGRDEKLF

d_gene: TRBD2
j_gene: TRBJ2-7
v_gene: TRBV29-1
CDR3aa: SARTGTSGRATHEQY

d_gene: -
j_gene: TRBJ1-4
v_gene: TRBV7-6
CDR3aa: ASSSPGQLEKLF

d_gene: -
j_gene: TRBJ1-2
v_gene: TRBV29-1
CDR3aa: SVEGWPGDYGYT

d_gene: -
j_gene: TRBJ1-2
v_gene: TRBV9
CDR3aa: ASSEGGPNYGYT

d_gene: -
j_gene: TRBJ1-2
v_gene: TRBV6-5
CDR3aa: ASSYSPVDGGYT

d_gene: -
j_gene: TRBJ2-2
v_gene: TRBV19
CDR3aa: ASSILRGGTRNTGELF

d_gene: TRBD1
j_gene: TRBJ2-7
v_gene: TRBV7-9
CDR3aa: ASSLGGQDGYEQY

d_gene: -
j_gene: TRBJ1-1
v_gene: TRBV29-1
CDR3aa: SVVQGRTEAF

d_gene: TRBD2
j_gene: TRBJ2-7
v_gene: TRBV19
CDR3aa: ASKAGGSGYEQY

d_gene: -
j_gene: TRBJ2-7
v_gene: TRBV29-1
CDR3aa: SVAPGRSYEQY

d_gene: TRBD2
j_gene: TRBJ2-2
v_gene: TRBV24-1
CDR3aa: ATSDSAGGYYNEQF

d_gene: -
j_gene: TRBJ1-6
v_gene: TRBV7-9
CDR3aa: ASSLGRGGNSPLH